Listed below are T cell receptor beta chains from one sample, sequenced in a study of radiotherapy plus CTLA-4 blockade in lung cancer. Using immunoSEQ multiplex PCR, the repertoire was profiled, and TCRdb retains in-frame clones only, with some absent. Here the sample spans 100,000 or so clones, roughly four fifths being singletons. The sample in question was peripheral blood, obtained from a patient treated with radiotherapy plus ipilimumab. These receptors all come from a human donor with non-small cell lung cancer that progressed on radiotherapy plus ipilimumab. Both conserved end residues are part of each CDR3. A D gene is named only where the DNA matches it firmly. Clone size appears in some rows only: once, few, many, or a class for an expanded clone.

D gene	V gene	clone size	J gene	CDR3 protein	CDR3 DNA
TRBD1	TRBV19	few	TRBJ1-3	CASSGGTVYDSGNTIYF	TGTGCCAGTAGTGGGGGGACAGTTTACGACTCTGGAAACACCATATATTTT
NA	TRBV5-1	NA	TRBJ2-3	CASSLRGGSTDTQYF	TGCGCCAGCAGCTTGCGAGGGGGGAGCACAGATACGCAGTATTTT
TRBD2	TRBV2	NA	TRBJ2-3	CAVQREGRTDTQYF	TGTGCCGTACAGCGGGAGGGCCGTACAGATACGCAGTATTTT
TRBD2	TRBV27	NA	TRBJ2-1	CASRTGTSGTSSYNEQFF	TGTGCCAGCAGGACCGGGACTAGCGGGACCAGCTCCTACAATGAGCAGTTCTTC
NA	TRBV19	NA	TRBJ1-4	CASTPTGGANEKLFF	TGTGCCAGTACCCCAACGGGGGGGGCTAATGAAAAACTGTTTTTT
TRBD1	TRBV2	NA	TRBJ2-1	CASRYRDRVFF	TGTGCCAGCAGGTACCGGGACAGGGTGTTCTTC
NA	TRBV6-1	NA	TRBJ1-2	CASSELRGQDGYTF	TGTGCCAGCAGTGAATTAAGGGGTCAGGATGGCTACACCTTC
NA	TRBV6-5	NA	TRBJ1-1	CASSGRSMNTEAFF	TGTGCCAGCAGTGGGCGGAGTATGAACACTGAAGCTTTCTTT
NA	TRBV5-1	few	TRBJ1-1	CASSLDPRKNTEAFF	TGCGCCAGCAGCTTGGATCCCAGAAAGAACACTGAAGCTTTCTTT
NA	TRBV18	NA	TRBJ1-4	CASSPFPGGQEEKLFF	TGTGCCAGCTCACCTTTCCCTGGGGGCCAAGAGGAAAAACTGTTTTTT
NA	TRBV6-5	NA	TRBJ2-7	CASTGGPTYEQYF	TGTGCCAGCACCGGAGGACCAACATACGAGCAGTACTTC
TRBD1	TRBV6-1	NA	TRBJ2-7	CASRTGGASYEQYF	TGTGCCAGCAGAACAGGGGGCGCTTCCTACGAGCAGTACTTC
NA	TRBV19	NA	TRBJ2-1	CASTGDEQFF	TGTGCCAGTACTGGAGATGAGCAGTTCTTC
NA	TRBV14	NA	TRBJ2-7	CASSQDPVGEQYF	TGTGCCAGCAGCCAAGATCCGGTGGGGGAGCAGTACTTC
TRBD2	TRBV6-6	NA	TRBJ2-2	CASSYSTSGSSGELFF	TGTGCCAGCAGTTACTCGACTAGCGGGAGTTCCGGGGAGCTGTTTTTT
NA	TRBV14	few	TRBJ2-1	CASSQDGTRLPQFF	TGTGCCAGCAGCCAAGATGGTACCCGTCTGCCTCAGTTCTTC
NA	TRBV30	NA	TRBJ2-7	CAWSDTGRPSPEQYF	TGTGCCTGGAGTGACACGGGACGGCCTTCGCCAGAGCAGTACTTC
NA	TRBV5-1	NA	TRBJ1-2	CASSLDGGGGYTF	TGCGCCAGCAGCTTGGACGGGGGCGGTGGCTACACCTTC
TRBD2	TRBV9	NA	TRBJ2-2	CASSVSGRVRTGELFF	TGTGCCAGCAGCGTGAGCGGGAGGGTTCGGACCGGGGAGCTGTTTTTT
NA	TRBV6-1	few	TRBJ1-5	CASSHDAAF	TGTGCCAGCAGTCACGACGCCGCTTTT
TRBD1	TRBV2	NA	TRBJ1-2	CASRGQGARGYTF	TGTGCCAGCAGGGGACAGGGGGCGCGAGGCTACACCTTC
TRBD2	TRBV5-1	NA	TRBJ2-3	CASSPDNIAGLAGLTDTQYF	TGCGCCAGCAGCCCGGACAACATAGCGGGACTAGCGGGCCTCACAGATACGCAGTATTTT
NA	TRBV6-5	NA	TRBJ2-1	CASSYPSRDRGEQFF	TGTGCCAGCAGTTACCCATCGAGGGACCGAGGTGAGCAGTTCTTC
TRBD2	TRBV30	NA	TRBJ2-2	CADPSTGTSGRASSTGELFF	TGTGCTGACCCCTCCACCGGGACTAGCGGGAGGGCCTCGAGCACCGGGGAGCTGTTTTTT
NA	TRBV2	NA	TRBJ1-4	CASSMYGRATNEKLFF	TGTGCCAGCAGTATGTACGGGAGAGCAACTAATGAAAAACTGTTTTTT
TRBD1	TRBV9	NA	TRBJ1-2	CASSPNDETRGDASGYTF	TGTGCCAGCAGCCCAAATGACGAAACCAGGGGGGACGCAAGCGGCTACACCTTC
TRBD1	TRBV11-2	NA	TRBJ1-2	CASSLEGTGEYGYTF	TGTGCCAGCAGCTTAGAAGGGACAGGGGAGTATGGCTACACCTTC
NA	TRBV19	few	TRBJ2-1	CATTTGHLYNEQFF	TGTGCCACTACGACGGGACATCTCTACAATGAGCAGTTCTTC
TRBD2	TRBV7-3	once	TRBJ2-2	CASSFRGTGTSGRGTGELFF	TGTGCCAGCAGCTTTAGGGGCACCGGGACTAGCGGGAGAGGAACCGGGGAGCTGTTTTTT
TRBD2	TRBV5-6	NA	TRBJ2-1	CASSPGLAGDGEQFF	TGTGCCAGCAGCCCGGGACTAGCGGGAGACGGTGAGCAGTTCTTC
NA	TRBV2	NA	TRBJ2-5	CASSRIASGETQYF	TGTGCCAGCAGTCGAATTGCCTCTGGGGAGACCCAGTACTTC
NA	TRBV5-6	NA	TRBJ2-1	CASSTPGSYNEQFF	TGTGCCAGCAGTACTCCGGGGAGCTACAATGAGCAGTTCTTC
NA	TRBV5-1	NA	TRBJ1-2	CASSLDIKSYGYTF	TGCGCCAGCAGCTTGGATATCAAATCCTATGGCTACACCTTC
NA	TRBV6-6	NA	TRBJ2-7	CASSWGERGVYEQYF	TGTGCCAGCAGTTGGGGTGAAAGGGGGGTCTACGAGCAGTACTTC
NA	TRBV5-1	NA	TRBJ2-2	CASSTRDSLYTGELFF	TGCGCCAGCAGCACCCGGGACTCCCTTTACACCGGGGAACTGTTTTTT
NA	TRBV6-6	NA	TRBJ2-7	CASSSSREQYF	TGTGCCAGCAGTTCTTCACGCGAGCAGTACTTC
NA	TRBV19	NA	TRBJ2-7	CASSMVQGYEQYF	TGTGCCAGTAGTATGGTGCAGGGCTACGAGCAGTACTTC
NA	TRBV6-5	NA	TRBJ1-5	CASSLYPGSGQPQHF	TGTGCCAGCAGCCTATATCCAGGGAGCGGTCAGCCCCAGCATTTT
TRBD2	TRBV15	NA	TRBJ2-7	CATSRDPGGEQYF	TGTGCCACCAGCAGAGACCCGGGAGGGGAGCAGTACTTC
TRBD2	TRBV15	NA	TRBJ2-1	CATRGGRDEQFF	TGTGCCACCAGGGGGGGGAGGGATGAGCAGTTCTTC
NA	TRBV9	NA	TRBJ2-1	CASSVVLGPNNEQFF	TGTGCCAGCAGCGTAGTGCTAGGACCCAACAATGAGCAGTTCTTC
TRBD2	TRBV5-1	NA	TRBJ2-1	CASSLEASGVYNEQFF	TGCGCCAGCAGCTTGGAGGCTAGCGGGGTTTACAATGAGCAGTTCTTC
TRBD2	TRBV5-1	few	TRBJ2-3	CASSFGAPGGSPDTQYF	TGCGCCAGCAGCTTTGGGGCACCGGGAGGGTCACCAGATACGCAGTATTTT
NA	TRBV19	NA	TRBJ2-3	CASSAPRGLTDTQYF	TGTGCCAGTAGCGCCCCCCGGGGGCTCACAGATACGCAGTATTTT
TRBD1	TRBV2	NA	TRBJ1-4	CASKTGTGHEKLFF	TGTGCCAGCAAAACCGGGACAGGGCATGAAAAACTGTTTTTT
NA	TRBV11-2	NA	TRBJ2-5	CASSLLRETQYF	TGTGCCAGCAGCCTCCTCCGAGAGACCCAGTACTTC
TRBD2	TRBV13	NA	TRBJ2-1	CASSFSGRPYNEQFF	TGTGCCAGCAGCTTTAGCGGGAGGCCCTACAATGAGCAGTTCTTC
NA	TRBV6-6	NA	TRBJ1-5	CASSYETNQPQHF	TGTGCCAGCAGTTATGAGACTAATCAGCCCCAGCATTTT
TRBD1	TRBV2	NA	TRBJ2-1	CASRSGQIYNEQFF	TGTGCCAGCAGATCGGGACAGATTTACAATGAGCAGTTCTTC
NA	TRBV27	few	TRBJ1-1	CAISLNAVNTEAFF	TGTGCCATCAGTTTAAACGCCGTAAACACTGAAGCTTTCTTT
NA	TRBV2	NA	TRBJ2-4	CASSVGALVAKNIQYF	TGTGCCAGCAGTGTAGGCGCTTTGGTTGCCAAAAACATTCAGTACTTC
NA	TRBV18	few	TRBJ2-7	CASSPSVEQYF	TGTGCCAGCTCACCTTCAGTAGAGCAGTACTTC
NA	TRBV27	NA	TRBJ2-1	CASSQTQAGNEQFF	TGTGCCAGCAGCCAAACCCAGGCAGGGAATGAGCAGTTCTTC
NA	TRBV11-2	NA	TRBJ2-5	CASSSGTQETQYF	TGTGCCAGCAGCTCAGGGACGCAAGAGACCCAGTACTTC
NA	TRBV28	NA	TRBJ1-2	CASVVTGSPGGYTF	TGTGCCAGCGTGGTAACAGGGTCCCCTGGGGGCTACACCTTC
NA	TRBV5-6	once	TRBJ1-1	CASSLPGRDTEAFF	TGTGCCAGCAGCTTGCCAGGGAGGGACACTGAAGCTTTCTTT
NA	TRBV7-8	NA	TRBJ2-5	CASSLALEGGTQYF	TGTGCCAGCAGCTTAGCACTAGAGGGGGGAACCCAGTACTTC